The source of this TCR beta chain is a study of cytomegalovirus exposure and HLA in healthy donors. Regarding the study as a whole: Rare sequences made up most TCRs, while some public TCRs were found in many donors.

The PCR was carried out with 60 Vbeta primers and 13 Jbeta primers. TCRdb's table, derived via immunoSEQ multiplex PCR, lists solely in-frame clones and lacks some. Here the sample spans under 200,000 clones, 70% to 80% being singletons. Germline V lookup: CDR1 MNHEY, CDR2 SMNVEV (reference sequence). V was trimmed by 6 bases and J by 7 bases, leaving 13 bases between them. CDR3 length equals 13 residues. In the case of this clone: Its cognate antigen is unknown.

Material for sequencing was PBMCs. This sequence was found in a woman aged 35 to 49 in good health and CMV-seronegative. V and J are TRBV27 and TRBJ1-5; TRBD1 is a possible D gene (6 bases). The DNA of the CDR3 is TGTGCCAGCAGCCAGATACAGGGACAGCCCCAGCATTTT. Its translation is CASSQIQGQPQHF.